A selection of T cell receptor beta chains follows, all from one sample in a study of T cells in localized non-small cell lung cancer. Clones were read by immunoSEQ multiplex PCR, and TCRdb kept only the in-frame ones, dropping some. This table holds about 52,000 clones, approximately 86% found once. The specimen was PBMCs, collected before any cancer treatment. The receptor set was obtained from a female donor with stage II lung adenocarcinoma. Each CDR3 is given with its conserved first and last residue. A D gene is named only where the DNA matches it firmly. For some rows the clone size is stated as once, few or many, or as a class when expanded; others skip it.

D,size,V,J,CDR3,DNA
-,-,TRBV28,TRBJ2-1,CASTTTGEQFF,TGTGCCAGCACCACGACAGGTGAGCAGTTCTTC
TRBD2,-,TRBV12-5,TRBJ2-2,CASAPPSSGGELFF,TGTGCTAGTGCCCCTCCCTCTAGCGGCGGGGAGCTGTTTTTT
TRBD1,-,TRBV6-1,TRBJ1-1,CASSLQGGHAEAFF,TGTGCCAGCAGTTTACAGGGGGGTCACGCTGAAGCTTTCTTT
TRBD1,-,TRBV19,TRBJ1-6,CASSIGQDSYNSPLHF,TGTGCCAGTAGTATTGGACAGGACTCCTATAATTCACCCCTCCACTTT
TRBD1,-,TRBV18,TRBJ1-4,CASSAGGLANEKLFF,TGTGCCAGCTCAGCAGGGGGACTGGCTAATGAAAAACTGTTTTTT
TRBD1,-,TRBV7-3,TRBJ2-5,CASSPGQAGQETQYF,TGTGCCAGCAGCCCGGGACAGGCCGGTCAAGAGACCCAGTACTTC
-,few,TRBV5-1,TRBJ1-2,CASSPGLAGYGYTF,TGCGCCAGCAGCCCCGGACTGGCGGGATATGGCTACACCTTC
TRBD1,-,TRBV19,TRBJ2-7,CASSILRTGRYEQYF,TGTGCCAGTAGTATTTTACGGACAGGGCGCTACGAGCAGTACTTC
TRBD1,-,TRBV5-1,TRBJ2-5,CASSPRDSPETQYF,TGCGCCAGCAGCCCGAGGGACAGTCCTGAGACCCAGTACTTC
TRBD1,-,TRBV4-1,TRBJ1-5,CASSLGQGNQPQHF,TGCGCCAGCAGCCTGGGACAGGGAAATCAGCCCCAGCATTTT
TRBD1,-,TRBV2,TRBJ1-3,CASSVPGTGTGNTIYF,TGTGCCAGCAGTGTGCCCGGGACAGGGACTGGAAACACCATATATTTT
TRBD2,-,TRBV5-1,TRBJ2-5,CASSLVWTSGDQETQYF,TGCGCCAGCAGCTTGGTCTGGACTAGCGGGGACCAAGAGACCCAGTACTTC
-,-,TRBV6-5,TRBJ2-7,CASSYSEQYEQYF,TGTGCCAGCAGTTACTCGGAACAATACGAGCAGTACTTC
-,-,TRBV4-1,TRBJ2-7,CASSHPYAQVPEQYF,TGCGCCAGCAGCCACCCTTACGCACAAGTCCCCGAGCAGTACTTC
-,once,TRBV10-1,TRBJ1-2,CASSEAALYGYTF,TGCGCCAGCAGTGAGGCAGCCCTCTATGGCTACACCTTC
-,-,TRBV5-4,TRBJ1-6,CASSLPTGTSPLHF,TGTGCCAGCAGCTTACCCACAGGGACTTCACCCCTCCACTTT
TRBD1,-,TRBV27,TRBJ1-3,CASSLDRNSGNTIYF,TGTGCCAGCAGTTTGGACAGGAACTCTGGAAACACCATATATTTT
-,-,TRBV12-5,TRBJ1-2,CASVPLQNYGYTF,TGTGCTAGTGTCCCTCTTCAGAACTATGGCTACACCTTC
-,-,TRBV30,TRBJ1-1,CARGTVNTEAFF,TGTGCCCGGGGGACGGTGAACACTGAAGCTTTCTTT
-,once,TRBV5-4,TRBJ2-5,CASSFGGTLQETQYF,TGTGCCAGCAGCTTCGGGGGTACACTCCAAGAGACCCAGTACTTC
-,once,TRBV5-6,TRBJ2-2,CASSLGQVSANTGELFF,TGTGCCAGCAGCTTGGGGCAGGTCTCCGCGAACACCGGGGAGCTGTTTTTT
TRBD1,-,TRBV10-3,TRBJ2-7,CAISESGGTGAGEQYF,TGTGCCATCAGTGAGTCCGGGGGGACAGGGGCAGGCGAGCAGTACTTC
-,-,TRBV10-3,TRBJ1-1,CASSGSGASNTEAFF,TGTGCCAGCAGCGGGTCAGGGGCCTCCAACACTGAAGCTTTCTTT
-,-,TRBV5-4,TRBJ2-5,CASSFSRNQETQYF,TGTGCCAGCAGTTTTTCGAGGAACCAAGAGACCCAGTACTTC
TRBD2,-,TRBV6-1,TRBJ2-5,CASSRGGTREETQYF,TGTGCCAGCAGCCGGGGGGGGACTAGGGAAGAGACCCAGTACTTC
-,-,TRBV4-1,TRBJ2-7,CASSQSQQLAYEQYF,TGCGCCAGCAGCCAAAGTCAACAGCTTGCCTACGAGCAGTACTTC
-,-,TRBV7-9,TRBJ1-4,CASSSDRGGEKLFF,TGTGCCAGCAGCTCCGATCGGGGAGGTGAAAAACTGTTTTTT
-,few,TRBV27,TRBJ2-1,CASSLLMGGTHNEQFF,TGTGCCAGCAGTTTACTTATGGGGGGCACACACAATGAGCAGTTCTTC
-,-,TRBV21-1,TRBJ1-1,CASSPGACTEAFF,TGTGCCAGCAGCCCAGGGGCGTGCACTGAAGCTTTCTTT
TRBD1,-,TRBV25-1,TRBJ1-2,CASSTGGAYGYTF,TGTGCCAGCAGCACAGGGGGCGCCTATGGCTACACCTTC
-,-,TRBV19,TRBJ2-4,CASSTRLADIQYF,TGTGCCAGTAGTACCAGATTAGCGGACATTCAGTACTTC
TRBD1,-,TRBV2,TRBJ1-1,CASSYPDRAYTEAFF,TGTGCCAGCAGTTACCCCGACAGGGCTTATACTGAAGCTTTCTTT
-,-,TRBV6-1,TRBJ1-1,CASGGKARNTEAFF,TGTGCCAGCGGGGGCAAGGCAAGGAACACTGAAGCTTTCTTT
-,-,TRBV6-5,TRBJ2-3,CASSPPGTSTDTQYF,TGTGCCAGCAGCCCCCCGGGCACTAGCACAGATACGCAGTATTTT
-,once,TRBV10-3,TRBJ1-5,CAIRDGGGQPQHF,TGTGCCATCCGAGATGGGGGCGGTCAGCCCCAGCATTTT
-,-,TRBV7-9,TRBJ1-5,CASSPEGASNQPQHF,TGTGCCAGCAGCCCAGAGGGCGCAAGCAATCAGCCCCAGCATTTT
-,-,TRBV9,TRBJ1-2,CASSRRGGRGKGYTF,TGTGCCAGCAGCCGAAGAGGCGGGAGGGGTAAGGGCTACACCTTC
TRBD2,-,TRBV5-1,TRBJ2-3,CASSFAGGTDTQYF,TGCGCCAGCAGCTTCGCGGGGGGTACAGATACGCAGTATTTT
TRBD2,-,TRBV27,TRBJ2-3,CASSLRGLAAAGQYF,TGTGCCAGCAGTTTGCGAGGACTAGCGGCCGCAGGGCAGTATTTT
-,-,TRBV28,TRBJ1-2,CASSFTEDYGYTF,TGTGCCAGCAGTTTCACGGAGGACTATGGCTACACCTTC
-,-,TRBV5-4,TRBJ1-1,CASSSGVPNTEAFF,TGTGCCAGCAGCTCAGGGGTCCCGAACACTGAAGCTTTCTTT
-,-,TRBV9,TRBJ2-1,CASSAREIRYNEQFF,TGTGCCAGCAGCGCCCGGGAGATCCGATACAATGAGCAGTTCTTC
TRBD1,-,TRBV5-1,TRBJ1-4,CASSFQGQGLTNEKLFF,TGCGCCAGCAGCTTCCAGGGACAGGGGTTGACTAATGAAAAACTGTTTTTT
-,-,TRBV29-1,TRBJ2-7,CSVETGEGGYEQYF,TGCAGCGTTGAGACTGGAGAGGGTGGGTACGAGCAGTACTTC
-,-,TRBV28,TRBJ2-3,CASSFEGESTDTQYF,TGTGCCAGCAGTTTTGAGGGGGAAAGCACAGATACGCAGTATTTT
-,-,TRBV7-9,TRBJ2-1,CASSPYNEQFF,TGTGCCAGCAGCCCGTACAATGAGCAGTTCTTC
TRBD1,-,TRBV19,TRBJ1-2,CASSRLGEGTEVANYGYTF,TGTGCCAGTAGTCGATTGGGGGAGGGGACAGAAGTAGCTAACTATGGCTACACCTTC
-,-,TRBV19,TRBJ1-4,CASSGGANQKLFF,TGTGCCAGTTCGGGGGGGGCTAATCAAAAACTGTTTTTT
-,few,TRBV6-1,TRBJ2-1,CASSEAQGRTRNEQFF,TGTGCCAGCAGTGAAGCGCAGGGACGTACGCGAAATGAGCAGTTCTTC
TRBD1,-,TRBV25-1,TRBJ1-4,CASSEYRGQKDEKLFF,TGTGCCAGCAGTGAGTACAGGGGGCAGAAGGATGAAAAACTGTTTTTT
-,-,TRBV6-4,TRBJ1-1,CASSVGGGMNTEAFF,TGTGCCAGCAGTGTAGGGGGTGGCATGAACACTGAAGCTTTCTTT
-,-,TRBV5-4,TRBJ2-1,CASSLLGGGPHNEQFF,TGTGCCAGCAGCTTGCTGGGGGGGGGCCCCCACAATGAGCAGTTCTTC
TRBD1,-,TRBV27,TRBJ1-4,CASSLRVTDRTNEKLFF,TGTGCCAGCAGTTTAAGAGTTACGGACAGGACTAATGAAAAACTGTTTTTT